A single sample is the source of the 5 T cell receptor beta chains below, sequenced in a study of long-term antiretroviral therapy in people with HIV. It was version v3.0 of the immunoSEQ assay that was run at survey level. The protocol was immunoSEQ multiplex PCR, while the TCRdb copy is restricted to in-frame clones and leaves out a portion. The data show more than 25,000 clones, with 65% to 85% seen just once and 11% held by the top ten. The starting material was unsorted PBMCs, obtained 2.1 years after starting antiretroviral therapy. The receptors derive from a man aged 25-45 years with HIV.

This clone was seen just once. CDR3 bases: TGTGCCAGTAGTATATTTCCGGGAACAGGGTACGAGCAGTACTTC. Amino acid sequence: CASSIFPGTGYEQYF. The chain combines TRBV19 with TRBJ2-7; possible D gene TRBD1, 6 bases. The V end was cut by 2 bases, the J end by 4 bases, with 15 bases between. This CDR3 is built from 15 residues. Looked up from germline, CDR1 is LNHDA and CDR2 is SQIVND (reference sequence).

This clone was seen a single time. This sequence joins TRBV19 and TRBJ1-2, with TRBD1 matching 11 bases. Per germline, CDR1 LNHDA and CDR2 SQIVND (reference sequence). After removal of 5 bases from V and 6 bases from J, the junction contained 8 bases not matched to a gene. CDR3 length: 15 residues. The CDR3 sequence is CASSAGQGATDGYTF. The DNA for the CDR3 is TGTGCCAGTAGTGCCGGACAGGGGGCGACTGATGGCTACACCTTC.

The CDR3 DNA sequence: TGCGCCAGCAGCTTACGGACAGGGGCGTTAGCCCATGAAGCTTTCTTT. Its translation is CASSLRTGALAHEAFF. The chain employs TRBV5-1 and TRBJ1-1, with TRBD1 matching 9 bases. The ends lost 2 bases at V and 7 bases at J; junction bases unmatched: 12. Germline V CDR1 and CDR2: SGHRS, YFSETQ. The CDR3 has 16 amino acids.

The chain employs TRBV18 and TRBJ2-3, with TRBD2 as a possible D gene (5 bases). Germline lookup yields CDR1 KGHSH and CDR2 LQKENI. The germline V and J ends were trimmed by 3 bases and 0 bases, with 13 bases remaining between them. The length of the CDR3 is 16 residues. For the CDR3, the DNA is TGTGCCAGCTCACCCAATTTACTAGGAAGCACAGATACGCAGTATTTT. Translated, it gives CASSPNLLGSTDTQYF.

The chain joins TRBV28 to TRBJ2-3; 7 bases line up with TRBD1. V lost 5 bases and J lost 6; bases outside the gene matches: 14. Germline lookup yields CDR1 MDHEN and CDR2 SYDVKM. This CDR3 has 16 residues. CDR3 nucleotide sequence: TGTGCCAGCAGTCCTGAAAGCGCTCAAGGGGGCGATACGCAGTATTTT. Translated: CASSPESAQGGDTQYF.